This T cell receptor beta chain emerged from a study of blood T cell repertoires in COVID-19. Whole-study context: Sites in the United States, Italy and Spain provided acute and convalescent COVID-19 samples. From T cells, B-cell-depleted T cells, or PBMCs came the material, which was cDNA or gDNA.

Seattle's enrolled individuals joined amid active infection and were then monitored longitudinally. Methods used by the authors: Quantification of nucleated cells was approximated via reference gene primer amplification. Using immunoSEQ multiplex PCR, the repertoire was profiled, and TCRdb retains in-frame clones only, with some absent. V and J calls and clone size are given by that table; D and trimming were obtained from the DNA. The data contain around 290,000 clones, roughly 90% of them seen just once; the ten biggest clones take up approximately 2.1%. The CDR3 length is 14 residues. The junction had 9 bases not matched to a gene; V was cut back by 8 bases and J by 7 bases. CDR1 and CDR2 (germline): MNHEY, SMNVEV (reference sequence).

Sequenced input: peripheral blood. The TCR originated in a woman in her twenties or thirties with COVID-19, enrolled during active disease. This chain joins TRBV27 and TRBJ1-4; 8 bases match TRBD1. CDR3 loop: CASQKQGVSEKLFF. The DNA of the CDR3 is TGTGCCAGCCAAAAACAGGGGGTTAGTGAAAAACTGTTTTTT.